The rows below give T cell receptor beta chains drawn from one sample of a study of blood T cell repertoires in COVID-19. Profiling relied on immunoSEQ multiplex PCR, and the TCRdb table lists in-frame clones only, not all of them. The sample records some 170,000 clones, over 80% being singletons. The sequencing sample was made of peripheral blood. These receptors came from a woman aged 45-59 years with acute or convalescent COVID-19. The CDR3 runs from the conserved cysteine through the conserved F or W. A D gene is named only where the DNA matches it firmly. Where a row states a size, it is once, few, many or the class of an expanded clone; other rows omit it.

CDR3 protein: CASSLITGVLFYEQYF
CDR3 DNA: TGTGCCAGCAGCCTCATAACAGGTGTCCTTTTCTACGAGCAGTACTTC
clone size: -
CDR3 length: 16
J gene: TRBJ2-7
V gene: TRBV5-8
D gene: -

CDR3 protein: CASSPRTRGNIQYF
CDR3 DNA: TGTGCCAGCAGCCCGAGGACCAGGGGAAACATTCAGTACTTC
clone size: -
CDR3 length: 14
J gene: TRBJ2-4
V gene: TRBV3-1/TRBV3-2
D gene: -

CDR3 protein: CASSLGGPVSYNEQFF
CDR3 DNA: TGTGCCAGCAGCTTGGGAGGGCCGGTCTCTTACAATGAGCAGTTCTTC
clone size: -
CDR3 length: 16
J gene: TRBJ2-1
V gene: TRBV5-6
D gene: -

CDR3 protein: CASSRALGVQETQYF
CDR3 DNA: TGTGCCAGCAGCCGTGCCTTAGGGGTCCAAGAGACCCAGTACTTC
clone size: -
CDR3 length: 15
J gene: TRBJ2-5
V gene: TRBV5-6
D gene: -

CDR3 protein: CASGSRQVVNTEAFF
CDR3 DNA: TGTGCTAGTGGTTCGCGACAGGTGGTAAACACTGAAGCTTTCTTT
clone size: few
CDR3 length: 15
J gene: TRBJ1-1
V gene: TRBV12-5
D gene: -

CDR3 protein: CASSYPDGTGVGLEQFF
CDR3 DNA: TGTGCCAGCAGTTACCCGGATGGGACGGGAGTGGGACTTGAGCAGTTCTTC
clone size: -
CDR3 length: 17
J gene: TRBJ2-1
V gene: TRBV6-2/TRBV6-3
D gene: -

CDR3 protein: CASSEFRQGTEAFF
CDR3 DNA: TGTGCCAGCAGTGAATTCCGACAGGGCACTGAAGCTTTCTTT
clone size: -
CDR3 length: 14
J gene: TRBJ1-1
V gene: TRBV25-1
D gene: TRBD1

CDR3 protein: CASSLASEGNEKLFF
CDR3 DNA: TGTGCCAGCAGCTTAGCCTCGGAGGGTAATGAAAAACTGTTTTTT
clone size: -
CDR3 length: 15
J gene: TRBJ1-4
V gene: TRBV7-9
D gene: -

CDR3 protein: CASSLRQGDIQYF
CDR3 DNA: TGTGCCAGCAGCTTACGACAGGGGGACATTCAGTACTTC
clone size: -
CDR3 length: 13
J gene: TRBJ2-4
V gene: TRBV7-9
D gene: TRBD1

CDR3 protein: CAFPSRSNYGYTF
CDR3 DNA: TGTGCCTTTCCTTCCAGGTCCAACTATGGCTACACCTTC
clone size: -
CDR3 length: 13
J gene: TRBJ1-2
V gene: TRBV7-3
D gene: -

CDR3 protein: CASSRGWTEAFF
CDR3 DNA: TGTGCCAGTAGCCGGGGGTGGACTGAAGCTTTCTTT
clone size: -
CDR3 length: 12
J gene: TRBJ1-1
V gene: TRBV19
D gene: -

CDR3 protein: CASSSTQETQYF
CDR3 DNA: TGTGCCAGCAGCTCAACTCAAGAGACCCAGTACTTC
clone size: -
CDR3 length: 12
J gene: TRBJ2-5
V gene: TRBV7-2
D gene: -

CDR3 protein: CAWSPGTSGIIGDTQYF
CDR3 DNA: TGTGCCTGGAGTCCCGGGACTAGCGGGATTATCGGAGATACGCAGTATTTT
clone size: -
CDR3 length: 17
J gene: TRBJ2-3
V gene: TRBV30
D gene: TRBD2

CDR3 protein: CASSLTGRGGQPQHF
CDR3 DNA: TGTGCCAGCAGCTTAACAGGGAGGGGCGGCCAGCCCCAGCATTTT
clone size: -
CDR3 length: 15
J gene: TRBJ1-5
V gene: TRBV11-2
D gene: -

CDR3 protein: CASSQELYRGVSGYTF
CDR3 DNA: TGTGCCAGCAGCCAAGAATTGTACAGGGGCGTTAGTGGCTACACCTTC
clone size: -
CDR3 length: 16
J gene: TRBJ1-2
V gene: TRBV3-1/TRBV3-2
D gene: TRBD1

CDR3 protein: CASSLNRDSQAFF
CDR3 DNA: TGTGCCAGCAGCCTAAACCGGGACAGTCAAGCTTTCTTT
clone size: -
CDR3 length: 13
J gene: TRBJ1-1
V gene: TRBV9
D gene: TRBD1

CDR3 protein: CASSFTVTGVHGYTF
CDR3 DNA: TGTGCCAGCAGCTTCACCGTTACAGGGGTTCATGGCTACACCTTC
clone size: -
CDR3 length: 15
J gene: TRBJ1-2
V gene: TRBV7-2
D gene: TRBD1

CDR3 protein: CASSVEGQGIGEQFF
CDR3 DNA: TGTGCCAGCAGCGTAGAGGGACAGGGGATTGGCGAGCAGTTCTTC
clone size: once
CDR3 length: 15
J gene: TRBJ2-1
V gene: TRBV9
D gene: TRBD1

CDR3 protein: CAWSVFAGSEAFF
CDR3 DNA: TGTGCCTGGAGTGTATTCGCGGGGTCTGAAGCTTTCTTT
clone size: -
CDR3 length: 13
J gene: TRBJ1-1
V gene: TRBV30
D gene: -

CDR3 protein: CASSPLDRAYTQYF
CDR3 DNA: TGTGCCAGCAGCCCTCTGGACAGAGCTTATACGCAGTATTTT
clone size: -
CDR3 length: 14
J gene: TRBJ2-3
V gene: TRBV7-9
D gene: -

CDR3 protein: CASASSGLARGGETQYF
CDR3 DNA: TGTGCCAGTGCCTCGTCGGGACTAGCCCGGGGGGGGGAGACCCAGTACTTC
clone size: -
CDR3 length: 17
J gene: TRBJ2-5
V gene: TRBV19
D gene: TRBD2

CDR3 protein: CASSYSAGQTEAFF
CDR3 DNA: TGTGCCAGCAGCTATTCAGCAGGGCAGACTGAAGCTTTCTTT
clone size: -
CDR3 length: 14
J gene: TRBJ1-1
V gene: TRBV6-2/TRBV6-3
D gene: -

CDR3 protein: CASSQGQGFRNSPLHF
CDR3 DNA: TGTGCCAGCAGCCAGGGCCAGGGTTTTCGTAATTCACCCCTCCACTTT
clone size: -
CDR3 length: 16
J gene: TRBJ1-6
V gene: TRBV3-1/TRBV3-2
D gene: -

CDR3 protein: CASSPTGNSYNEQFF
CDR3 DNA: TGTGCCAGCTCACCAACGGGGAACTCCTACAATGAGCAGTTCTTC
clone size: -
CDR3 length: 15
J gene: TRBJ2-1
V gene: TRBV18
D gene: -